This TCR beta chain emerged from a study of T cell repertoires in cytomegalovirus infection. Study summary: Public TCR beta signatures provided an indication of both CMV infection and a matching HLA type.

Points on this clonotype: Its antigen is unidentified.

TCRdb analysed the reads with MiXCR anew, one entry per CDR3 protein. The sample lists approximately 500,000 distinct CDR3 sequences; 16% were seen once. The study, taken as a whole, reports: Individuals carrying CMV plus the relevant HLA were identified by cumulative frequency of public TCR beta families.

Germline V gene sequence: CDR1 SEHNR, CDR2 FQNEAQ (reference sequence). With 1 base removed from V and 10 bases from J, the gap between germline ends came to 14 bases. The CDR3 totals 14 residues. J is TRBJ2-1 and V is TRBV7-9; D possibly corresponds to TRBD2 (7 bases). The TCR comes from a human donor in good health (CMV status not recorded). Some clones in this sample may be carry-over from other donors' samples. The sample was CD8+ T cells from PBMCs. The CDR3 nucleotides read TGTGCCAGCAGCTTAGAGAACAGGGAGGGCGAGCAGTTCTTC. It is translated as CASSLENREGEQFF. Using reference TRBV7-9 and TRBJ2-1 for the parts outside the CDR3, the full variable domain is DTGVSQNPRHKITKRGQNVTFRCDPISEHNRLYWYRQTLGQGPEFLTYFQNEAQLEKSRLLSDRFSAERPKGSFSTLEIQRTEQGDSAMYLCASSLENREGEQFFGPGTRLTVL.